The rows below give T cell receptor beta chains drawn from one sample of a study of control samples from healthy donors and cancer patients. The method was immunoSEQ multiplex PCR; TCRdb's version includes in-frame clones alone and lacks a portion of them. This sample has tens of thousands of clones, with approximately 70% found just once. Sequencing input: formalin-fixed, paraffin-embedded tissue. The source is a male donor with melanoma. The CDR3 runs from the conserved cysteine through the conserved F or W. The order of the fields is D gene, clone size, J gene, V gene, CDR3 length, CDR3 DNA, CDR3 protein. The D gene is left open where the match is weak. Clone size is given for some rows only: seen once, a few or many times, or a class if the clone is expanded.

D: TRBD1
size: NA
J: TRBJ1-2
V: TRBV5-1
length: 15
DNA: TGCGCCAGCAGCTTGGTTCACACAGGGGGGGATGGCTACACCTTC
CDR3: CASSLVHTGGDGYTF

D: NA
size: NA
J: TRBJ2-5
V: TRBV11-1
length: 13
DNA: TGTGCCAGCAGCTTATTGGGGTTAGAGACCCAGTACTTC
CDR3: CASSLLGLETQYF

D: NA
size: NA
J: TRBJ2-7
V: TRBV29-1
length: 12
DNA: TGCAGCGTTGACTTAAGGGTTGGCGAGCAGTACTTC
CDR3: CSVDLRVGEQYF

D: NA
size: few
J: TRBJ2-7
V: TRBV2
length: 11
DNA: TGTGCCAGCAGTGGGGTGGGAGAGCAGTACTTC
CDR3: CASSGVGEQYF

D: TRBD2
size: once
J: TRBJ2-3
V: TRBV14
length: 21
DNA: TGTGCCAGCAGCCAAACGCCGGCTCTAGCGGGAGGAAAGTCTAGCACAGATACGCAGTATTTT
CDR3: CASSQTPALAGGKSSTDTQYF

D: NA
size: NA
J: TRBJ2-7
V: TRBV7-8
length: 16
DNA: TGTGCCAGCTCTAGGCCGGGGGCTAGCGGTCGCTACGAGCAGTACTTC
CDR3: CASSRPGASGRYEQYF

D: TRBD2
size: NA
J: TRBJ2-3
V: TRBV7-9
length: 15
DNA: TGTGTCAGCAGCTTAACAGCGGGAAGCACAGATACGCAGTATTTT
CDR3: CVSSLTAGSTDTQYF

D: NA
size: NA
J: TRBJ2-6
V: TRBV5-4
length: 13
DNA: TGTGCCAGTCGGACATCCGGGGCCAACGTCCTGACTTTC
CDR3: CASRTSGANVLTF

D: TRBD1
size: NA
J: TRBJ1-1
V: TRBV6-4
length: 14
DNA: TGTGCCAGCAGGGACACGGACAGGGCCACTGAAGCTTTCTTT
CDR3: CASRDTDRATEAFF

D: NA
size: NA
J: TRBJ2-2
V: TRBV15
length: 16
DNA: TGTGCCACCAGCAGGGAGACAGCCCTGGGCACCGGGGAGCTGTTTTTT
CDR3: CATSRETALGTGELFF

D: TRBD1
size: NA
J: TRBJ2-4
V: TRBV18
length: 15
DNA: TGTGCCAGCTCACCACCGTCCAGGGGGAATCACATTCAGTACTTC
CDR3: CASSPPSRGNHIQYF

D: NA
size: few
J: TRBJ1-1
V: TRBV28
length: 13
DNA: TGTGCCTCTATCCGGGATCTGGCCACTGAAGCTTTCTTT
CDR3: CASIRDLATEAFF

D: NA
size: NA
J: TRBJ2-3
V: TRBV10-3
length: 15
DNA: TGTGCCATCAGTGATACGACCTACGGTGCAGATACGCAGTATTTT
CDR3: CAISDTTYGADTQYF

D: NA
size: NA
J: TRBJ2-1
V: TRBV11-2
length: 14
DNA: TGTGCCAGCAGCCCACAGAGCTCGGGGTATGAGCAGTTCTTC
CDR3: CASSPQSSGYEQFF

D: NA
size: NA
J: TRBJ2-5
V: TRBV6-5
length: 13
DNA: TGTGCCAGCAGTTCCGGACGGGACCCGACCCAGTACTTC
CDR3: CASSSGRDPTQYF

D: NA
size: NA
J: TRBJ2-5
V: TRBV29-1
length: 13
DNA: TGCAGCGTTGAAGTTGGAGGTCAAGAGACCCAGTACTTC
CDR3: CSVEVGGQETQYF

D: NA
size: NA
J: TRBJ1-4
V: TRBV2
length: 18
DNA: TGTGCCAGCAGGGCCGACGGGCGATGGACCTCAACTAATGAAAAACTGTTTTTT
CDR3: CASRADGRWTSTNEKLFF

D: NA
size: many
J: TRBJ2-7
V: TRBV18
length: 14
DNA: TGTGCCAGCTCACTGGTAGGGCGTGACTACGAGCAGTACTTC
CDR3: CASSLVGRDYEQYF

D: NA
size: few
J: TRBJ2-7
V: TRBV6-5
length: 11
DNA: TGTGCCAGCGCAAGACTGAGCGAGCAGTACTTC
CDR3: CASARLSEQYF

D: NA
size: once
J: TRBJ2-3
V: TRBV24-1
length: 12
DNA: TGTGCCACCAGTGATTGGGCAGATACGCAGTATTTT
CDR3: CATSDWADTQYF

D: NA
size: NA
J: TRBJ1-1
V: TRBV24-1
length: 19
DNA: TGTGCCACCAGTTTCCCCCTGAACCGGACTGAGTTCGCGAACACTGAAGCTTTCTTT
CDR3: CATSFPLNRTEFANTEAFF

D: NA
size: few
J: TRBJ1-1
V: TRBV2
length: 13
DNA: TGTGCCAGCAGCGCAGGGGTTTGGACTGAAGCTTTCTTT
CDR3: CASSAGVWTEAFF

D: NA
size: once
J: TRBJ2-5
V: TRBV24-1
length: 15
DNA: TGTGCCACCAGTGATCCGGACACATCCCAAGAGACCCAGTACTTC
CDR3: CATSDPDTSQETQYF

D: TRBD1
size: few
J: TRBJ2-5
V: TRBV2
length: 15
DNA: TGTGCCAGCAGTGAAATGGGACAGGGGTCTCAGACCCAGTACTTC
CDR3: CASSEMGQGSQTQYF

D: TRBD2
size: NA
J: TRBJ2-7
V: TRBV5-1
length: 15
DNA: TGCGCCAGCAGCTTGGGGACTAGCGGGAGCTACGAGCAGTACTTC
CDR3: CASSLGTSGSYEQYF

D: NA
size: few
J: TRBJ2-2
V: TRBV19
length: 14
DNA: TGTGCCAGTAGTATAGGAGGGGACACCGGGGAGCTGTTTTTT
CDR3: CASSIGGDTGELFF

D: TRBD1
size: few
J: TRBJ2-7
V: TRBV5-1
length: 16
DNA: TGCGCCAGCAGCTTGTACCCCGGGACAGGGGCGGGTGAGCAGTACTTC
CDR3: CASSLYPGTGAGEQYF

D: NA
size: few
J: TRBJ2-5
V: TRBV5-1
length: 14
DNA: TGCGCCAGCAGCTTGGTTTCCCAGAAAGAGACCCAGTACTTC
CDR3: CASSLVSQKETQYF

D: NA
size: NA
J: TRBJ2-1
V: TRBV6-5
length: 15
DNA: TGTGCCAGCAGTTCCCCCTACGGCTCCTACAATGAGCAGTTCTTC
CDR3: CASSSPYGSYNEQFF

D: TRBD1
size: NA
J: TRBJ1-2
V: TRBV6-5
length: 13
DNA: TGTGCCAGCAGTTACCGGACAGGATCTGGCTACACCTTC
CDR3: CASSYRTGSGYTF

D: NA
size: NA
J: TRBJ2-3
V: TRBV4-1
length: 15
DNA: TGCGCCAGCAGCCGAACCCATGACCCCTCAGATACGCAGTATTTT
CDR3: CASSRTHDPSDTQYF

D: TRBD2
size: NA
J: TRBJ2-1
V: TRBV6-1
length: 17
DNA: TGTGCCAGCAGTGGGACTAGCGGGAGCGGGTCCTACAATGAGCAGTTCTTC
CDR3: CASSGTSGSGSYNEQFF

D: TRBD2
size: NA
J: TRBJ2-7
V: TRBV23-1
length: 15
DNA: TGCGCCAGCGAAAAATTAGCGGGAGCCCCCTCCGAGCAGTACTTC
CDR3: CASEKLAGAPSEQYF

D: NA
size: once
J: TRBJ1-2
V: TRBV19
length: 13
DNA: TGTGCCAGTAACCCCGGCGGCAACTATGGCTACACCTTC
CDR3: CASNPGGNYGYTF

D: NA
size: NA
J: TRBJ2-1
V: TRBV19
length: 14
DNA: TGTGCCAGTAGTAAGGGACTAGGGGGCGGAGAGCAGTTCTTC
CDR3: CASSKGLGGGEQFF

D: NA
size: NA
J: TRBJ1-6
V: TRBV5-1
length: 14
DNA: TGCGCCAGCACCCCGACAGGATCCAATTCACCCCTCCACTTT
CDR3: CASTPTGSNSPLHF

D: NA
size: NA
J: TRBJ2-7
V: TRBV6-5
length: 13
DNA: TGTGCCAGCAGTAAGCAGGTTTCCTACGAGCAGTACTTC
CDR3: CASSKQVSYEQYF

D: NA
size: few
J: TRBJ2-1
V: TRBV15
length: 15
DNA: TGTGCCACCAGCAGAGGGCCTGGGCGGAACAATGAGCAGTTCTTC
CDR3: CATSRGPGRNNEQFF

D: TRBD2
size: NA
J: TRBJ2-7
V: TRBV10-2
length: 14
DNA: TGCGCCAGCCGAGGAGCGGGAGGCTCCTACGAGCAGTACTTC
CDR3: CASRGAGGSYEQYF

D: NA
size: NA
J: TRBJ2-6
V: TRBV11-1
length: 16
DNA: TGTGCCAGCAGCTTAGCCCAGGGAGCTGGGGCCAACGTCCTGACTTTC
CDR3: CASSLAQGAGANVLTF

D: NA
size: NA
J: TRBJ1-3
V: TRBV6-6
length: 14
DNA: TGTGCCAGCAGCGGGATAACCTCTGGAAACACCATATATTTT
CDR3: CASSGITSGNTIYF

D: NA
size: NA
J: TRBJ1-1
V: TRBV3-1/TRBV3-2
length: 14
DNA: TGTGCCAGCAGCCTCCGGGCAATGAACACTGAAGCTTTCTTT
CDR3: CASSLRAMNTEAFF

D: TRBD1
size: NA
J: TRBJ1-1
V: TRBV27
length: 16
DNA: TGTGCCAGCAGTCCCCGACAGGGCCGTATGAACACTGAAGCTTTCTTT
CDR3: CASSPRQGRMNTEAFF

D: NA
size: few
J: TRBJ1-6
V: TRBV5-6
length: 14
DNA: TGTGCCAGCAGCTTGGGAGGGATAAGGTCACCCCTCCACTTT
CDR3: CASSLGGIRSPLHF

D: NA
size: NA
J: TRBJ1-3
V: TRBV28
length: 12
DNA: TGTGCCAGCAGTTTTTCCAACGGCTACAGCTATTTT
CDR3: CASSFSNGYSYF

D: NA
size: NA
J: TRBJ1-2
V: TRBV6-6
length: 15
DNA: TGTGCCAGCAGTTACTCTCGGGAAGCTAACTATGGCTACACCTTC
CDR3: CASSYSREANYGYTF

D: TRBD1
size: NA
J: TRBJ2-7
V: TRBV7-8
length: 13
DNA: TGTGCCAGCAGCATAGGACAGGGCTACGAGCAGTACTTC
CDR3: CASSIGQGYEQYF

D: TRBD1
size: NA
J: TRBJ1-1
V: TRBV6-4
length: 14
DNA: TGTGCCAGCAAGCCGGGACAGGGGAACACTGAAGCTTTCTTT
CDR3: CASKPGQGNTEAFF

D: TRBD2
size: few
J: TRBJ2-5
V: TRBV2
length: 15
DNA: TGTGCCAGCAGGAGGGCTAGCGGAAGCCAAGAGACCCAGTACTTC
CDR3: CASRRASGSQETQYF

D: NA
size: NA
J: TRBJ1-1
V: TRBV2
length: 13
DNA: TGTGCCAGCAGTGAATCCGGGAACACTGAAGCTTTCTTT
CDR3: CASSESGNTEAFF

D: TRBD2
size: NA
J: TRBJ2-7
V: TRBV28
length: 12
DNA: TGTGCCAGCAGCAGCGGGAGGGGCGAGCAGTACTTC
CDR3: CASSSGRGEQYF